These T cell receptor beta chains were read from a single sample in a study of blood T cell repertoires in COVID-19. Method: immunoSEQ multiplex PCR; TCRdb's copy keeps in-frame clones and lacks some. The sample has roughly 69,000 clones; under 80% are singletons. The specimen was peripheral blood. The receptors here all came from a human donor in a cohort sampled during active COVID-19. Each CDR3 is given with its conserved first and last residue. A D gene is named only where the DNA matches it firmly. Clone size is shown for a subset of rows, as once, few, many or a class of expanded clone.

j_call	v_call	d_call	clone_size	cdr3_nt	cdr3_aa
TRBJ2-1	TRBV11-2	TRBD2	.	TGTGCCAGCAGCTCCAAGCGGGGAAACCGCTACAATGAGCAGTTCTTC	CASSSKRGNRYNEQFF
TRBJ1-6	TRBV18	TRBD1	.	TGTGCCAGCTCACTCGGACAGGGGGAAGTACACCCCCTCCACTTT	CASSLGQGEVHPLHF
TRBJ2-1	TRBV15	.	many	TGTGCCACCAGCAGAGATCTGGTAAGGGGTCATGAGCAGTTCTTC	CATSRDLVRGHEQFF
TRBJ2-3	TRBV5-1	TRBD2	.	TGCGCCAGCAGCTTGGGGCTAGCGGGAATCACAGATACGCAGTATTTT	CASSLGLAGITDTQYF
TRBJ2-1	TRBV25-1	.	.	TGTGCCAGCAGTGAATCGACTGGGTTCTACAATGAGCAGTTCTTC	CASSESTGFYNEQFF
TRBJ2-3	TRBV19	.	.	TGTGCCAGTAGTCCGCCGACGGGTAGCACAGATACGCAGTATTTT	CASSPPTGSTDTQYF
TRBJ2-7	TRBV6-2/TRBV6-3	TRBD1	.	TGTGCCAGCAGCCTGACCCAAGACAGGGTGAGCGAGCAGTACTTC	CASSLTQDRVSEQYF
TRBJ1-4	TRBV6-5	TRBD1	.	TGTGCCAGCACCGACGGGACAGCTAATGAAAAACTGTTTTTT	CASTDGTANEKLFF
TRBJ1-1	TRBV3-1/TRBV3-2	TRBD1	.	TGTGCCAGCAGCCCCTCCCCTGGACAGGGCAGAACTGAAGCTTTCTTT	CASSPSPGQGRTEAFF
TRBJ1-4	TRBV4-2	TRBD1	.	TGTGCCAGCAGCCAAGGAGGGACAGGGGCTTCAACTAATGAAAAACTGTTTTTT	CASSQGGTGASTNEKLFF
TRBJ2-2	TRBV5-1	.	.	TGCGCCAGCAGCTCGGATACTATCGCCGGGGAGCTGTTTTTT	CASSSDTIAGELFF
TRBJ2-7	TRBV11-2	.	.	TGTGCCAGCAGCTTAATACCTTCCCGCGGGGAGCAGTACTTC	CASSLIPSRGEQYF
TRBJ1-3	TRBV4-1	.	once	TGCGCCAGCAGCCAAGTTCTAGGGGTCGGAAACACCATATATTTT	CASSQVLGVGNTIYF
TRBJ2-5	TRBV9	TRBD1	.	TGTGCCAGCAGCCCCCGGACAGGGGGCATTGAGACCCAGTACTTC	CASSPRTGGIETQYF
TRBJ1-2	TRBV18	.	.	TGTGCCAGCTCACCAGACAGAGACTATGGCTACACCTTC	CASSPDRDYGYTF
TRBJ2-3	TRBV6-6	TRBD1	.	TGTGCCAGCAGTTATGGTGGGACAGGGGTTGCAGATACGCAGTATTTT	CASSYGGTGVADTQYF
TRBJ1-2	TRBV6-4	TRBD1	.	TGTGCCAGCAAATGGACAGGGCCTGGCTATGGCTACACCTTC	CASKWTGPGYGYTF
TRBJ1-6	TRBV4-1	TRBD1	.	TGCGCCAGCAGCCAAACAGCGGGGCCAGGGGGCGCCGGTTCACCCCTCCACTTT	CASSQTAGPGGAGSPLHF
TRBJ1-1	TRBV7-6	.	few	TGTGCCAGCAGCTTATACGAGGGAGTGAACACTGAAGCTTTCTTT	CASSLYEGVNTEAFF
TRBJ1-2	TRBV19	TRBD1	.	TGTGCCAGTAGTACCCGACAGGGTTCCGGCTACACCTTC	CASSTRQGSGYTF
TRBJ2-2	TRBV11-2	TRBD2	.	TGTGCCAGCAGCCCAACTAGCGTTGGGGAGCTGTTTTTT	CASSPTSVGELFF
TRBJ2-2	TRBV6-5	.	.	TGTGCCAGCAGTTACTCGGGGGGAGTCACCGGGGAGCTGTTTTTT	CASSYSGGVTGELFF
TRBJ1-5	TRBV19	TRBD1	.	TGTGCCAGTAGTATCCCGGGGGGACAGGGAGTCAATCAGCCCCAGCATTTT	CASSIPGGQGVNQPQHF
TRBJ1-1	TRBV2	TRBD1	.	TGTGCCAGCAGTGTGGGGGGACAGGGGCCACGTTCGGGAGCTTTCTTT	CASSVGGQGPRSGAFF
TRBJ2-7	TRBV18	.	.	TGTGCCAGCTCACCGTGGCAGGGTGACTACGAGCAGTACTTC	CASSPWQGDYEQYF
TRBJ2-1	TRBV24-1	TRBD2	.	TGTGCCACCAGTGATAGCGGAGGGAGGGCCTACAATGAGCAGTTCTTC	CATSDSGGRAYNEQFF
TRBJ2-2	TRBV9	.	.	TGTGCCAGCAGCGTACGACAGAGCACCGGGGAGCTGTTTTTT	CASSVRQSTGELFF
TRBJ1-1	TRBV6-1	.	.	TGTGCCAGCAGTGAAGGCCAGGTGTTCACTGAAGCTTTCTTT	CASSEGQVFTEAFF
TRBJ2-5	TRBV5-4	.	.	TGTGCCAGCAGCTTGGTGGGCGGGGCCTTCACAGAGACCCAGTACTTC	CASSLVGGAFTETQYF
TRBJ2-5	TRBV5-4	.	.	TGTGCCAGCAGCTTGCCCTCTCAAGAGACCCAGTACTTC	CASSLPSQETQYF
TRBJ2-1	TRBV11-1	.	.	TGTGCCAGCAAAAGGGGGGGACCCTCCTCCTACAATGAGCAGTTCTTC	CASKRGGPSSYNEQFF
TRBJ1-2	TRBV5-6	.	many	TGTGCCAGCAGCTTGGGGGGCACTAACTATGGCTACACCTTC	CASSLGGTNYGYTF
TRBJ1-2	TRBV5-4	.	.	TGTGCCAGCAGCTTGGTCGGGCGGGAAAACTATGGCTACACCTTC	CASSLVGRENYGYTF
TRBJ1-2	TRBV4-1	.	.	TGCGCCAGCAACTACCACTTTGGGGGGTCCGATAACTATGGCTACACCTTC	CASNYHFGGSDNYGYTF
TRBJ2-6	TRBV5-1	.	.	TGCGCCAGCAGCTTCGGTCTGCGTCCTGGGGCCAACGTCCTGACTTTC	CASSFGLRPGANVLTF
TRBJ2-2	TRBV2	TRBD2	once	TGTGCCAGCAGTCTACTAGCGGGGTGGAACACCGGGGAGCTGTTTTTT	CASSLLAGWNTGELFF
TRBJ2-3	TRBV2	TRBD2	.	TGTGCCAGCAGGGCTCCGGGACTAGCGGGGGTAGATACGCAGTATTTT	CASRAPGLAGVDTQYF
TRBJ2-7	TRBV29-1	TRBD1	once	TGCAGCGCGACGACAGGGGCCGTAGGCGAGCAGTACTTC	CSATTGAVGEQYF
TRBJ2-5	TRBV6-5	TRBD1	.	TGTGCCAGCAGTCGGGACAGCCAAGAGACCCAGTACTTC	CASSRDSQETQYF
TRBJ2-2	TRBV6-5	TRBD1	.	TGTGCCAGCAGACAAGACAGGGTATCAACCGGGGAGCTGTTTTTT	CASRQDRVSTGELFF
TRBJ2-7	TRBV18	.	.	TGTGCCAGCTCACCACGGCGGACAGTGCAATCCTACGAGCAGTACTTC	CASSPRRTVQSYEQYF
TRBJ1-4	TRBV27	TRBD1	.	TGTGCCAGCAGTCCATTGTCGACAGGGAGCGGTGAAAAACTGTTTTTT	CASSPLSTGSGEKLFF
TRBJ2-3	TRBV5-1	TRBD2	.	TGCGCCAGCAGCTTGGGAGGACTAGATGCAGATACGCAGTATTTT	CASSLGGLDADTQYF
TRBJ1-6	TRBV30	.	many	TGTGCCTGGAACGTCGACGGAGGGGTAAATTCACCCCTCCACTTT	CAWNVDGGVNSPLHF
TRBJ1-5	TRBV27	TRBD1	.	TGTGCCAGCAGTTCTCAGACAGGGACCCCCCGGTCCCAGCATTTT	CASSSQTGTPRSQHF
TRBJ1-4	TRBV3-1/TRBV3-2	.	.	TGTGCCAGCAGCCAGGGAGGGACCGGCGGTGAAAAACTGTTTTTT	CASSQGGTGGEKLFF
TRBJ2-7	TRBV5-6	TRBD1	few	TGTGCCAGCACCACCTCCGGGACAGGGTACGAGCAGTACTTC	CASTTSGTGYEQYF
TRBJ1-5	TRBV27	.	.	TGTGCCAGCAGTTTATCGTGGGTCCCAGGTTCATATAGCAATCAGCCCCAGCATTTT	CASSLSWVPGSYSNQPQHF
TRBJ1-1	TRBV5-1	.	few	TGCGCCAGCAGCTCGGGAGACAGCCTGGTGAACACTGAAGCTTTCTTT	CASSSGDSLVNTEAFF
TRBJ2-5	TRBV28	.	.	TGTGCCAGCAACATTCAACGGGGAGGAGAGACCCAGTACTTC	CASNIQRGGETQYF
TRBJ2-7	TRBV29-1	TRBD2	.	TGCAGCGTCAAGAAACTAGCGGGGGCCGCCTACGAGCAGTACTTC	CSVKKLAGAAYEQYF
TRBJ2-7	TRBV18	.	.	TGTGCCAGCTCACCACGTTCAGGGGACGAGCAGTACTTC	CASSPRSGDEQYF
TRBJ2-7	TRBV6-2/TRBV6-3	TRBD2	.	TGTGCCAGCAGCCGCCCTAGCGGGGGGAGCTCCTACGAGCAGTACTTC	CASSRPSGGSSYEQYF